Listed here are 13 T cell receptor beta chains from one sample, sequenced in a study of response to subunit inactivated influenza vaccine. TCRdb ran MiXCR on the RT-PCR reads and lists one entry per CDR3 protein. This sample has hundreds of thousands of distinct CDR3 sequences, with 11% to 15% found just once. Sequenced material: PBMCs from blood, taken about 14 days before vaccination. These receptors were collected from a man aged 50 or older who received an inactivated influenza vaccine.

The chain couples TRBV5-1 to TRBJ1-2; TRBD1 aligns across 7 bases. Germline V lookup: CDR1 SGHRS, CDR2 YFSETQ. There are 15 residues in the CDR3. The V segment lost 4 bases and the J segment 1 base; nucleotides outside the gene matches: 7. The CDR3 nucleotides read TGCGCCAGCAGCCCTCCGGGACAGTTTAACTATGGCTACACCTTC. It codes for CASSPPGQFNYGYTF.

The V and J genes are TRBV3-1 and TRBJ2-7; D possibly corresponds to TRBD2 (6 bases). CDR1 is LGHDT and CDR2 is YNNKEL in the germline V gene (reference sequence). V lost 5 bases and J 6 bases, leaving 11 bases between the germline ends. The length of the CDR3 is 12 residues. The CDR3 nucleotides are TGTGCCAGCAGCAGGACTAACCTCGAGCAGTACTTC. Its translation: CASSRTNLEQYF.

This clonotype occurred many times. DNA of the CDR3: TGCAGCGTTGCGGGGGACTACAATGAGCAGTTCTTC. This codes for CSVAGDYNEQFF. This chain connects TRBV29-1 to TRBJ2-1; D might be TRBD2 (6 bases). Germline CDR1 and CDR2: SQVTM and ANQGSEA. The CDR3 contains 12 residues. The ends were cut back, 4 bases at V and 3 bases at J, with 7 bases in the middle.

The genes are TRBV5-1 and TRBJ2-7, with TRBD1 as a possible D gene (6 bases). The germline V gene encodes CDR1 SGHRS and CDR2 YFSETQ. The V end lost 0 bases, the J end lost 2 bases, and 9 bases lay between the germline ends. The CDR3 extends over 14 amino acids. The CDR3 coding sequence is TGCGCCAGCAGCTTGGAACCAGGGGCCTACGAGCAGTACTTC. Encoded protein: CASSLEPGAYEQYF.

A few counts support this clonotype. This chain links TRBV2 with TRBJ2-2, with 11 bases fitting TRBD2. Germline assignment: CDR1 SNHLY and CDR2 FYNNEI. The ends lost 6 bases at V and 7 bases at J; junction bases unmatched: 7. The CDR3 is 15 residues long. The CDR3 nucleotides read TGTGCCAGCAGGACTAGCGGGGCTACGAGCGGGGAGCTGTTTTTT. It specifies CASRTSGATSGELFF. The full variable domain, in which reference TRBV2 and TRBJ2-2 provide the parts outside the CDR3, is EPEVTQTPSHQVTQMGQEVILRCVPISNHLYFYWYRQILGQKVEFLVSFYNNEISEKSEIFDDQFSVERPDGSNFTLKIRSTKLEDSAMYFCASRTSGATSGELFFGEGSRLTVL.

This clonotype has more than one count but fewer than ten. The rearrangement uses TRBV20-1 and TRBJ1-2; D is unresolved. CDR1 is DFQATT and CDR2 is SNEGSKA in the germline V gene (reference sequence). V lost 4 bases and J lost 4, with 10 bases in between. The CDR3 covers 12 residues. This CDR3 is CSAIEGTYGYTF. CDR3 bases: TGCAGTGCTATTGAGGGAACCTATGGCTACACCTTC.

DNA of the CDR3: TGTGCCAGCAGCCAAGCCCACCAGGGTCGAAATGAGCAGTTCTTC. It encodes CASSQAHQGRNEQFF. This sequence joins TRBV3-1 and TRBJ2-1; TRBD1 is a possible D gene (5 bases). CDR3 length: 15 amino acids. V dropped 1 base and J dropped 7 bases, with 14 bases sitting between them. Germline V gene data show CDR1 as LGHDT and CDR2 as YNNKEL (reference sequence).

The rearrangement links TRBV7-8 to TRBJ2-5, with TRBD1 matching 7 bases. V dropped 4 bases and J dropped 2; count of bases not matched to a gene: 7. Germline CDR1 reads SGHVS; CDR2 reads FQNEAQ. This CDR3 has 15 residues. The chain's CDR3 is CASSSYRDRQETQYF. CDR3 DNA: TGTGCCAGCAGCTCATACCGGGACAGACAAGAGACCCAGTACTTC.

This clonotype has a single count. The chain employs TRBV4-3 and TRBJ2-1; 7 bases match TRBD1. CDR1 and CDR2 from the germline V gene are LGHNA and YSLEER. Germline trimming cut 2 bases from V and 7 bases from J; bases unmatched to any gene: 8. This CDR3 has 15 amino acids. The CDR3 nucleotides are TGCGCCAGCAGCCAATCTGGGACAGCATTGAATGAGCAGTTCTTC. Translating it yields CASSQSGTALNEQFF.

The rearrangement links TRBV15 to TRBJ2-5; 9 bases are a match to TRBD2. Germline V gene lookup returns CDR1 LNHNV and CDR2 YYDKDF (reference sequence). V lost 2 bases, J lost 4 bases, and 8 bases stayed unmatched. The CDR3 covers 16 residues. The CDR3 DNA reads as TGTGCCACCAGCAGATCAGAGCGGGGGGTTGGAGAGACCCAGTACTTC. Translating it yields CATSRSERGVGETQYF.

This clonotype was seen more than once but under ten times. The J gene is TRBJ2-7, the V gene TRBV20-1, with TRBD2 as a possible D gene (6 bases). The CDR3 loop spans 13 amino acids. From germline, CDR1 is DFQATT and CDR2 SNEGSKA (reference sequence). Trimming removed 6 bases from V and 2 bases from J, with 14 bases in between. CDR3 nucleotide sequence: TGCAGTGCGGACCGGGAGCCTGCCTACGAGCAGTACTTC. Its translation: CSADREPAYEQYF.

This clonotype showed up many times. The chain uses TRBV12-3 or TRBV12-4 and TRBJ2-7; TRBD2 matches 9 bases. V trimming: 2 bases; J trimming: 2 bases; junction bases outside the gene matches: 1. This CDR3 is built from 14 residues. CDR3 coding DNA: TGTGCCAGCAGTTTAAGCGGGGGGACCTACGAGCAGTACTTC. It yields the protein CASSLSGGTYEQYF.

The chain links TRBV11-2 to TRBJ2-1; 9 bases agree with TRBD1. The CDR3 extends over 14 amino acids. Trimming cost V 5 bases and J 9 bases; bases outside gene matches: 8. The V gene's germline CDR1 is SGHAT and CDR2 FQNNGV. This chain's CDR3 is CASSRDRVVGEQFF. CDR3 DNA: TGTGCCAGCAGCCGGGACAGGGTGGTCGGTGAGCAGTTCTTC.